These 27 T cell receptor beta chains came from one sample sequenced in a study of T cell responses to AZD1222 COVID-19 vaccine (dated by TCRdb to the early 2020s). What the time point label conveys for this sample: about 28 days (+/-7) after the second vaccine dose. Libraries were prepared through the immunoSEQ multiplex PCR assay. This immuneACCESS table, as held by TCRdb, lists in-frame sequences with V and J called but not all clones. Of the missing ones, under half trace to an unresolved V gene in checked studies; the others have no known cause. A total of 110,000 or so clones appear in this sample, 70% to 90% of them only once. The ten most abundant clones make up about 3.3% of the sample. Material: peripheral blood, obtained 28 days after the second AZD1222 dose. These receptors originate from an adult who received the AZD1222 COVID-19 vaccine.

The V gene is TRBV15, the J gene TRBJ2-7; TRBD1 aligns across 9 bases. Germline trimming cut 5 bases from V and 13 bases from J; bases unmatched to any gene: 9. Germline V gene lookup returns CDR1 LNHNV and CDR2 YYDKDF (reference sequence). This CDR3 has 12 residues. CDR3: CATSGRQGVIYF. The CDR3 DNA reads TGTGCCACCAGCGGGAGACAGGGGGTCATCTACTTC.

The rearrangement links TRBV18 to TRBJ1-5; D possibly corresponds to TRBD1 (6 bases). The length of the CDR3 is 14 residues. Between the trimmed V and J ends, which lost 3 bases and 0 bases, there was a span of 6 bases. Germline V gives CDR1 KGHSH, CDR2 LQKENI. The CDR3 spells CASSPDSSNQPQHF. CDR3 DNA: TGTGCCAGCTCACCGGACAGTAGCAATCAGCCCCAGCATTTT.

The J gene is TRBJ1-4, the V gene TRBV4-3; 12 nucleotides match TRBD1. Germline CDR1 and CDR2: LGHNA and YSLEER. The CDR3 totals 15 residues. V gave up 3 bases and J gave up 5 bases; unmatched junction bases: 1. The CDR3 is CASSQGTGGNEKLFF. CDR3 nucleotides: TGCGCCAGCAGCCAGGGGACAGGGGGCAATGAAAAACTGTTTTTT.

V and J are TRBV7-2 and TRBJ2-2; 11 bases line up with TRBD2. With 3 bases clipped from V and 3 bases from J, the junction kept 3 bases outside the gene matches. Germline assignment: CDR1 SGHTA and CDR2 FQGNSA. This CDR3 has 16 residues. The CDR3 coding sequence is TGTGCCAGCAGCTTCACTAGCGGGGGATACACCGGGGAGCTGTTTTTT. The encoded protein is CASSFTSGGYTGELFF.

This chain connects TRBV7-3 to TRBJ2-7; D ambiguous. Trimming stripped 5 bases from V and 0 bases from J, with 17 bases between. Germline values: CDR1 SGHTA, CDR2 FQGTGA. The CDR3 has 16 residues. CDR3 loop: CASSETSYLGSYEQYF. As DNA, the CDR3 is TGTGCCAGCAGCGAAACGTCTTACTTGGGCTCCTACGAGCAGTACTTC.

This clone was counted a few times. The chain carries TRBV6-5 and TRBJ1-5; D remains unclear. CDR1 MNHEY and CDR2 SVGAGI come from the germline V gene. The CDR3 extends over 14 amino acids. With 4 bases removed from V and 3 bases from J, the gap between germline ends came to 10 bases. The CDR3 DNA is TGTGCCAGCAGTTCTGACTGGGACAATCAGCCCCAGCATTTT. This gives the protein CASSSDWDNQPQHF.

The rearrangement joins TRBV11-3 to TRBJ2-1, with D unclear. CDR1 SGHNT and CDR2 YENEEA come from the germline V gene. CDR3 length: 17 residues. The V gene lost 2 bases and the J gene lost 6 bases, with 20 bases spanning the gap. CDR3 in amino acids: CASSLQLPRADGNEQFF. CDR3 coding DNA: TGTGCCAGCAGCTTACAACTCCCCCGGGCGGACGGCAATGAGCAGTTCTTC.

The rearrangement joins TRBV7-9 to TRBJ1-1, with a possible D match to TRBD1 (5 bases). CDR3 length: 15 residues. Germline V gives CDR1 SEHNR, CDR2 FQNEAQ (reference sequence). Between the trimmed V and J ends, which lost 3 bases and 3 bases, there was a span of 14 bases. The CDR3 nucleotides are TGTGCCAGCAGCTTGTGGACAAATGGGGACACTGAAGCTTTCTTT. It encodes CASSLWTNGDTEAFF.

This sequence joins TRBV7-2 and TRBJ2-7; the D gene is possibly TRBD1 (6 bases). V was trimmed by 1 base and J by 2 bases, leaving 12 bases between them. This CDR3 is built from 15 residues. Germline V CDR1 and CDR2: SGHTA, FQGNSA. The CDR3 region is CASSLVPQGAYEQYF. The CDR3 DNA sequence: TGTGCCAGCAGCTTAGTTCCACAGGGCGCCTACGAGCAGTACTTC. The full variable domain, rest sourced from reference TRBV7-2 and TRBJ2-7, is GAGVSQSPSNKVTEKGKDVELRCDPISGHTALYWYRQSLGQGLEFLIYFQGNSAPDKSGLPSDRFSAERTGGSVSTLTIQRTQQEDSAVYLCASSLVPQGAYEQYFGPGTRLTVT.

The chain combines TRBV9 with TRBJ2-1, with 10 bases lining up with TRBD2. The V gene's germline CDR1 is SGDLS and CDR2 YYNGEE. V was pared by 5 bases and J by 9 bases, with 14 bases of the junction left unmatched. The CDR3 consists of 16 residues. In DNA, the CDR3 is TGTGCCAGCAGTCTAGGGTCTAGCGGGAGATTGGGTGAGCAGTTCTTC. This translates into CASSLGSSGRLGEQFF.

V gene TRBV30 combines with J gene TRBJ1-6, with TRBD1 as a possible D gene (6 bases). Trimming shortened V by 4 bases and J by 5 bases, and 9 bases separated the two germline ends. The CDR3 covers 13 residues. Germline V gene sequence: CDR1 GTSNPN, CDR2 SVGIG (reference sequence). CDR3 region: CAWNQGNNSPLHF. The CDR3 DNA follows: TGTGCCTGGAACCAGGGGAATAATTCACCCCTCCACTTT.

The chain combines TRBV2 with TRBJ1-5; 8 bases match TRBD1. Germline CDR1 SNHLY, CDR2 FYNNEI. The CDR3 contains 13 residues. The V and J ends lost 5 bases and 5 bases, in that order; junction bases with no gene match: 2. The CDR3: CASSLDRDQPQHF. CDR3 sequence (DNA): TGTGCCAGCAGTCTGGACAGGGATCAGCCCCAGCATTTT.

The chain carries TRBV13 and TRBJ1-2, with a weak D call TRBD1 (5 bases). CDR3 length equals 16 residues. Germline CDR1 PRHDT, CDR2 FYEKMQ (reference sequence). V lost 1 base and J lost 4, with 16 bases in between. CDR3 region: CASSLEGRAGLYGYTF. The CDR3 coding sequence is TGTGCCAGCAGCTTAGAAGGCAGGGCGGGTCTCTATGGCTACACCTTC.

J is TRBJ2-3 and V is TRBV7-9; no reliable D call. The CDR3 spans 14 residues. Germline CDR1 and CDR2: SEHNR and FQNEAQ (reference sequence). V lost 2 bases and J lost 3, with 9 bases in between. The CDR3 nucleotides are TGTGCCAGCAGCTTAAATCTAGGAACAGATACGCAGTATTTT. This encodes CASSLNLGTDTQYF. Filled out from reference TRBV7-9 and TRBJ2-3, the complete variable domain reads DTGVSQNPRHKITKRGQNVTFRCDPISEHNRLYWYRQTLGQGPEFLTYFQNEAQLEKSRLLSDRFSAERPKGSFSTLEIQRTEQGDSAMYLCASSLNLGTDTQYFGPGTRLTVL.

The chain combines TRBV7-6 with TRBJ2-2, with 8 bases identical to TRBD1. Trimming cost V 5 bases and J 3 bases; bases outside gene matches: 11. There are 17 residues in the CDR3. Germline V lookup: CDR1 SGHVS, CDR2 FNYEAQ. CDR3 residues: CASSLDEDREYTGELFF. CDR3 DNA sequence: TGTGCCAGCAGCCTCGACGAGGACAGGGAGTACACCGGGGAGCTGTTTTTT. The variable domain in full, completed from reference TRBV7-6 and TRBJ2-2, reads GAGVSQSPRYKVTKRGQDVALRCDPISGHVSLYWYRQALGQGPEFLTYFNYEAQQDKSGLPNDRFSAERPEGSISTLTIQRTEQRDSAMYRCASSLDEDREYTGELFFGEGSRLTVL.

The rearrangement uses TRBV12-3 or TRBV12-4 and TRBJ1-1; D gene uncertain. V was cut by 6 bases and J by 5 bases, with 10 bases left in between. The CDR3 consists of 12 residues. The CDR3 DNA follows: TGTGCCAGCAGGGGTCCGGGGACTGAAGCTTTCTTT. Residues: CASRGPGTEAFF.

The chain links TRBV6-2 or TRBV6-3 to TRBJ2-4; maybe TRBD1 (5 bases). This CDR3 has 17 residues. The germline V and J ends were trimmed by 2 bases and 3 bases, with 17 bases remaining between them. Germline CDR1 reads MNHEY; CDR2 reads SVGEGT. The CDR3 bases are TGTGCCAGCAGTTACCCCCCCCAGGGTTTAGACAAAAACATTCAGTACTTC. Translating it yields CASSYPPQGLDKNIQYF.

The rearrangement links TRBV3-1 (or the pseudogene TRBV3-2) to TRBJ1-5; TRBD1 agrees at 7 bases. Germline CDR1 is LGHDT and CDR2 is YNNKEL (reference sequence). Trimming cost V 4 bases and J 13 bases; bases outside gene matches: 4. The CDR3 is 11 residues long. The CDR3 region has the DNA TGTGCCAGCAGCCTAGGACAGGTGCAGCATTTT. It is translated as CASSLGQVQHF.

This rearrangement joins TRBV10-3 to TRBJ1-1, with a tentative D call TRBD1 (6 bases). V shed 7 bases and J shed 4 bases, with 13 bases lying between them. The germline V gene has CDR1 ENHRY and CDR2 SYGVKD. This CDR3 has 13 residues. The CDR3 DNA reads TGTGCCATCATCGAAGGAGGGGGCACTGAAGCTTTCTTT. Translation: CAIIEGGGTEAFF.

V is TRBV28 and J is TRBJ1-5; D unresolved. The V end lost 2 bases, the J end lost 5 bases, and 4 bases lay between the germline ends. Germline V gives CDR1 MDHEN, CDR2 SYDVKM. This CDR3 has 12 amino acids. The CDR3 DNA sequence: TGTGCCAGCAGTTTAATAGATCAGCCCCAGCATTTT. Amino acid sequence: CASSLIDQPQHF.

The chain has TRBV19 and TRBJ1-5, with a possible D match to TRBD1 (6 bases). Trimming removed 8 bases at V and 1 base at J, with 18 bases between. Germline V gives CDR1 LNHDA, CDR2 SQIVND (reference sequence). The CDR3 is made up of 16 amino acids. The CDR3 region is CASLQGSVGSNQPQHF. CDR3 bases: TGTGCCAGTCTCCAGGGGAGCGTTGGGAGCAATCAGCCCCAGCATTTT. The whole variable domain, filled in from reference TRBV19 and TRBJ1-5, reads DGGITQSPKYLFRKEGQNVTLSCEQNLNHDAMYWYRQDPGQGLRLIYYSQIVNDFQKGDIAEGYSVSREKKESFPLTVTSAQKNPTAFYLCASLQGSVGSNQPQHFGDGTRLSIL.

The V call is TRBV11-3, the J call TRBJ2-5; unclear D gene. The germline V and J ends were trimmed by 0 bases and 3 bases, with 14 bases remaining between them. The CDR3 is 16 amino acids. Germline V gene lookup returns CDR1 SGHNT and CDR2 YENEEA. The DNA of the CDR3 is TGTGCCAGCAGCTTAGAGGTGCTAGGGAAAAAAGAGACCCAGTACTTC. This gives the protein CASSLEVLGKKETQYF.

CDR3 in amino acids: CASSLIGPLSGNTIYF. For the CDR3, the DNA is TGTGCCAGCAGCTTAATCGGCCCACTATCTGGAAACACCATATATTTT. V usage is TRBV7-2 and J usage is TRBJ1-3; D gene ambiguous. Trimming stripped 2 bases from V and 1 base from J, with 12 bases between. The CDR3 runs to 16 residues. Germline CDR1 reads SGHTA; CDR2 reads FQGNSA.

The V gene is TRBV7-2, the J gene TRBJ1-4, with 7 bases matching TRBD1. Looked up from germline, CDR1 is SGHTA and CDR2 is FQGNSA. Unmatched junction bases numbered 3, after V lost 1 base and J lost 7 bases. The CDR3 length is 14 residues. The CDR3 loop is CASSLGPGGEKLFF. Here the CDR3 DNA reads TGTGCCAGCAGCTTAGGTCCAGGGGGTGAAAAACTGTTTTTT.

The chain joins TRBV15 to TRBJ1-1; no clear D gene. CDR3 length: 16 amino acids. V was clipped by 0 bases and J by 5 bases, with 16 bases between them. The germline gives CDR1 LNHNV, CDR2 YYDKDF (reference sequence). CDR3 DNA: TGTGCCACCAGCAGAGATTTCAGGCCCTCGCCGACTGAAGCTTTCTTT. It yields the protein CATSRDFRPSPTEAFF.

This chain connects TRBV5-3 to TRBJ2-7, with a possible D match to TRBD1 (6 bases). TRBV5-3 is known as an ORF, though its function is uncertain. The CDR3 length is 14 residues. The V gene lost 4 bases and the J gene lost 5 bases, with 16 bases spanning the gap. In DNA form, the CDR3 reads TGTGCCAGAAGCCTGGGACATAGGGTCCACGAGCAGTACTTC. Amino acids: CARSLGHRVHEQYF.

The rearrangement uses TRBV7-9 and TRBJ1-4; a weak D match, TRBD1 (5 bases). Germline lookup yields CDR1 SEHNR and CDR2 FQNEAQ (reference sequence). V was trimmed by 4 bases and J by 8 bases, leaving 14 bases between them. This CDR3 comprises 14 residues. The CDR3 spells CASSSASRGEKLFF. CDR3 in DNA: TGTGCCAGCAGCTCAGCATCCCGGGGGGAAAAACTGTTTTTT.